These 17 T cell receptor beta chains were sequenced from one sample in a study of blood T cell repertoires in COVID-19. Generated by immunoSEQ multiplex PCR, the TCRdb table keeps only in-frame clones and is missing some. The repertoire holds around 320,000 clones, with about nine tenths as singletons. The sample was peripheral blood. Every receptor here comes from a woman under 40 who had recovered from COVID-19.

This clone was detected once. The chain joins TRBV3-1 (or the pseudogene TRBV3-2) to TRBJ2-5; tentatively, D is TRBD1 (5 bases). V dropped 0 bases and J dropped 5 bases, with 10 bases sitting between them. Germline-derived CDR1 and CDR2 are LGHDT and YNNKEL (reference sequence). The CDR3 is 14 amino acids. CDR3 bases: TGTGCCAGCAGCCAAGAGTGGCAGGGCGAGACCCAGTACTTC. Amino acids: CASSQEWQGETQYF.

The genes are TRBV6-5 and TRBJ1-4; a possible D gene is TRBD1 (6 bases). V lost 7 bases and J 6 bases, leaving 12 bases between the germline ends. Germline assignment: CDR1 MNHEY and CDR2 SVGAGI. CDR3 size: 13 residues. The CDR3 DNA reads as TGTGCCAGCAACAGGGACATGGATGAAAAACTGTTTTTT. Translating it yields CASNRDMDEKLFF.

The CDR3 region has the DNA TGTGCCAGCAGCATGGACAGGTCGAACACTGAAGCTTTCTTT. It codes for CASSMDRSNTEAFF. V gene TRBV6-5 combines with J gene TRBJ1-1; 7 bases match TRBD1. The CDR3 runs to 14 residues. The trim removed 6 bases at V and 1 base at J, leaving 5 bases unmatched. Germline CDR1 is MNHEY and CDR2 is SVGAGI.

The chain has TRBV6-5 and TRBJ1-4, with D maybe TRBD1 (6 bases). The CDR3 consists of 12 residues. Germline CDR1 is MNHEY and CDR2 is SVGAGI. Trimming took 4 bases from V and 9 from J, leaving 9 bases between them. The CDR3 here is CASSSTGKKLFF. CDR3 sequence (DNA): TGTGCCAGCAGTTCCACAGGGAAAAAACTGTTTTTT.

This clone came up a few times. V and J are TRBV4-2 and TRBJ1-6; perhaps TRBD1 as D (6 bases). This CDR3 has 13 amino acids. Germline CDR1 LGHNA, CDR2 YNFKEQ. V dropped 1 base and J dropped 13 bases, with 11 bases sitting between them. DNA for the CDR3: TGTGCCAGCAGCCAAGTCGGGGGGCAGCCCCTCCACTTT. Protein: CASSQVGGQPLHF.

This chain joins TRBV5-1 and TRBJ2-5; 14 bases agree with TRBD2. Trimming at V came to 3 bases and at J to 1 base, leaving 5 bases not matched to a gene. CDR3 length: 17 residues. Germline loops: CDR1 SGHRS, CDR2 YFSETQ. The CDR3 bases are TGCGCCAGCAGCTCGGGACTAGCGGGGGCCCTCCAAGAGACCCAGTACTTC. Its protein product is CASSSGLAGALQETQYF.

This chain joins TRBV7-9 and TRBJ2-1, with 10 bases lining up with TRBD1. Trimming took 6 bases from V and 5 from J; bases not matched to a gene: 7. The CDR3 totals 15 residues. Per germline, CDR1 SEHNR and CDR2 FQNEAQ (reference sequence). CDR3 bases: TGTGCCAGCAGTCCAGGACAGGGGGGCCACAATGAGCAGTTCTTC. This gives the protein CASSPGQGGHNEQFF.

This CDR3 reads CATSRGLRWNTEAFF. The CDR3 region has the DNA TGTGCCACCAGCAGAGGTCTACGATGGAACACTGAAGCTTTCTTT. The gene calls are TRBV15 and TRBJ1-1; unclear D gene. The V gene's germline CDR1 is LNHNV and CDR2 YYDKDF (reference sequence). This CDR3 has 15 amino acids. V was clipped by 1 base and J by 1 base, with 10 bases between them.

The rearrangement joins TRBV29-1 to TRBJ2-7; 7 bases are a match to TRBD1. With 6 bases clipped from V and 7 bases from J, the junction kept 12 bases outside the gene matches. Germline V gene lookup returns CDR1 SQVTM and CDR2 ANQGSEA. The CDR3 extends over 13 amino acids. The CDR3 is CSVRQGSAGEQYF. DNA of the CDR3: TGCAGCGTGAGACAGGGCTCGGCAGGGGAGCAGTACTTC.

The rearrangement joins TRBV7-7 to TRBJ2-5; 7 nucleotides line up with TRBD1. CDR1 and CDR2 from the germline V gene are SSHAT and FNYEAQ (reference sequence). The CDR3 is 15 amino acids. V lost 5 bases to trimming and J lost 4 bases; unmatched junction nucleotides: 10. The CDR3: CASSLLDRVAETQYF. DNA for the CDR3: TGTGCCAGCAGCCTCCTTGACAGGGTTGCAGAGACCCAGTACTTC.

The V gene is TRBV6-5, the J gene TRBJ1-5; 8 bases match TRBD1. Per germline, CDR1 MNHEY and CDR2 SVGAGI. This CDR3 comprises 14 residues. V shed 5 bases, J shed 3 bases, and the junction held 3 bases outside the gene matches. The CDR3 loop is CASSRTGYNQPQHF. CDR3 coding DNA: TGTGCCAGCAGTCGGACAGGGTACAATCAGCCCCAGCATTTT.

In regard to this clone: The sample has other DNA sequences that encode this CDR3 too. This chain joins TRBV4-1 and TRBJ1-5; D is possibly TRBD1 (5 bases). V was pared by 0 bases and J by 7 bases, with 16 bases between. The CDR3 contains 16 residues. Germline assignment: CDR1 MGHRA and CDR2 YSYEKL. CDR3 DNA: TGCGCCAGCAGCCAAGATGGGCAGGGAAGGGGACAGCCCCAGCATTTT. The encoded protein is CASSQDGQGRGQPQHF.

The chain uses TRBV3-1 (or the pseudogene TRBV3-2) and TRBJ2-5, with D possibly TRBD1 on 6 matching bases. Germline loops: CDR1 LGHDT, CDR2 YNNKEL (reference sequence). The CDR3 has 15 residues. V lost 6 bases, J lost 4 bases, and 18 bases lay in between. The CDR3 DNA reads as TGTGCCAGCAGTCCCCCAGGACAGTTTAGAGAGACCCAGTACTTC. As protein: CASSPPGQFRETQYF.

This clone was counted a few times. V and J are TRBV10-3 and TRBJ1-6; tentative D call: TRBD1 (5 bases). The germline V and J ends were trimmed by 6 bases and 7 bases, with 13 bases remaining between them. The germline V gene encodes CDR1 ENHRY and CDR2 SYGVKD. The CDR3 is 14 amino acids. The DNA for the CDR3 is TGTGCCATCAGCAAGACAGAGGCCAATTCACCCCTCCACTTT. It is translated as CAISKTEANSPLHF.

J is TRBJ1-5 and V is TRBV7-9, with D maybe TRBD1 (6 bases). CDR1 is SEHNR and CDR2 is FQNEAQ in the germline V gene (reference sequence). This CDR3 has 16 amino acids. With 5 bases removed from V and 4 bases from J, the gap between germline ends came to 18 bases. The CDR3 loop is CASSKAGTTGNQPQHF. The CDR3 nucleotides read TGTGCCAGCAGCAAGGCCGGGACAACTGGGAATCAGCCCCAGCATTTT.

The chain carries TRBV2 and TRBJ2-5; weak D call: TRBD1 (6 bases). CDR3 size: 13 residues. The germline V and J ends were trimmed by 6 bases and 5 bases, with 13 bases remaining between them. Germline loops: CDR1 SNHLY, CDR2 FYNNEI. The CDR3 is CASRRQDWETQYF. The CDR3 DNA reads TGTGCCAGCAGAAGACAGGATTGGGAGACCCAGTACTTC.

The chain has TRBV21-1 and TRBJ2-3; the table's D call, TRBD1, was not checked against the DNA. TRBV21-1 corresponds to a pseudogene. The CDR3 is 13 amino acids. CDR3 sequence reads: CATPNRGPDTQYF. The CDR3 region has the DNA TGTGCCACCCCAAACAGGGGCCCAGATACGCAGTATTTT.